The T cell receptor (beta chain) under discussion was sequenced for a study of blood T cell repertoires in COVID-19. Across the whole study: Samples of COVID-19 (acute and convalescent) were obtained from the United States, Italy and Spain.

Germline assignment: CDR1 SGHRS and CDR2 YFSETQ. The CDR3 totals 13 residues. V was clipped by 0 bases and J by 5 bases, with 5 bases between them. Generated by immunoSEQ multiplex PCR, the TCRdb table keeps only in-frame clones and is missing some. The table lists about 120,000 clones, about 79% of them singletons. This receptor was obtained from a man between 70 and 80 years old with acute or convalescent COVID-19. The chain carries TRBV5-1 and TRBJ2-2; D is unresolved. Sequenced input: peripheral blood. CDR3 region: CASSLETTGELFF. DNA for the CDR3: TGCGCCAGCAGCTTGGAGACAACCGGGGAGCTGTTTTTT. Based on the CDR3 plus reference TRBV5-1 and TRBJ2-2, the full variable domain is KAGVTQTPRYLIKTRGQQVTLSCSPISGHRSVSWYQQTPGQGLQFLFEYFSETQRNKGNFPGRFSGRQFSNSRSEMNVSTLELGDSALYLCASSLETTGELFFGEGSRLTVL.